One and the same sample provided the 23 T cell receptor beta chains below, sequenced in a study of blood T cells in healthy people across ages. Then a second PCR, running roughly 7 to 11 cycles, was carried out with a sample-barcoded 5' primer and a J-beta primer mix. TCRdb reanalysed the 5' RACE reads using MiXCR and keeps one entry per CDR3 protein. The sample includes about 780,000 distinct CDR3 sequences, around 24% of them seen just once. The sample was also linked to a second study, of T cells of mothers and their children.

Sample: blood. The receptors come from a boy between 10 and 17 years old in good health.

The gene calls are TRBV19 and TRBJ1-3; TRBD1 matches at 8 bases. The CDR3 spans 16 residues. The V and J ends lost 4 bases and 0 bases, in that order; junction bases with no gene match: 5. Germline V lookup: CDR1 LNHDA, CDR2 SQIVND (reference sequence). CDR3 in amino acids: CASSRDRTSSGNTIYF. CDR3 nucleotides: TGTGCCAGTAGTAGGGACAGGACGAGCTCTGGAAACACCATATATTTT.

The chain couples TRBV30 to TRBJ2-6; tentative D call: TRBD1 (5 bases). This CDR3 contains 14 residues. V lost 8 bases and J 4 bases, leaving 15 bases between the germline ends. Germline V CDR1 and CDR2: GTSNPN, SVGIG (reference sequence). CDR3 sequence: CATNQGYGANVLTF. Written as DNA, the CDR3 is TGTGCCACGAACCAGGGTTACGGGGCCAACGTCCTGACTTTC.

This clonotype was detected a few times. V usage is TRBV3-1 and J usage is TRBJ2-6; D is possibly TRBD2 (6 bases). This CDR3 spans 15 amino acids. From germline, CDR1 is LGHDT and CDR2 YNNKEL (reference sequence). Trimming shortened V by 7 bases and J by 4 bases, and 14 bases separated the two germline ends. The CDR3 sequence is CASTAGGAGANVLTF. CDR3 sequence (DNA): TGTGCCAGCACGGCCGGAGGGGCCGGGGCCAACGTCCTGACTTTC. Complete variable domain (other parts from reference TRBV3-1 and TRBJ2-6): DTAVSQTPKYLVTQMGNDKSIKCEQNLGHDTMYWYKQDSKKFLKIMFSYNNKELIINETVPNRFSPKSPDKAHLNLHINSLELGDSAVYFCASTAGGAGANVLTFGAGSRLTVL.

This clonotype occurred a few times. The J gene is TRBJ2-7, the V gene TRBV30; D is unclear. Trimming cost V 8 bases and J 0 bases, with 20 bases left between them. Germline CDR1 GTSNPN, CDR2 SVGIG (reference sequence). CDR3 size: 15 residues. CDR3 loop: CALDPMGPSSYEQYF. CDR3 sequence (DNA): TGTGCCCTGGACCCTATGGGCCCGAGCTCCTACGAGCAGTACTTC.

In its sample, this clonotype was seen a few times. The chain carries TRBV7-9 and TRBJ2-7; 11 bases map to TRBD1. Trimming took 2 bases from V and 5 from J; bases not matched to a gene: 5. In germline, CDR1 is SEHNR, CDR2 FQNEAQ (reference sequence). This CDR3 spans 15 amino acids. The CDR3 reads CASSLYGTGGDEQYF. Written as DNA, the CDR3 is TGTGCCAGCAGCTTATACGGGACAGGGGGGGACGAGCAGTACTTC.

V usage is TRBV2 and J usage is TRBJ1-2; perhaps TRBD1 as D (5 bases). This CDR3 is 15 amino acids long. V lost 6 bases to trimming and J lost 4 bases, with 18 bases between them. In germline, CDR1 is SNHLY, CDR2 FYNNEI. The CDR3 coding sequence is TGTGCCAGCAGGGGGCTACGGTCTCTAGGCTATGGCTACACCTTC. This sequence encodes CASRGLRSLGYGYTF.

The chain employs TRBV6-2 or TRBV6-3 and TRBJ2-7; a weak D match, TRBD1 (5 bases). The germline V gene encodes CDR1 MNHEY and CDR2 SVGEGT. The CDR3 contains 11 residues. Trimming pared 5 bases from V and 6 bases from J, leaving 8 bases between. The CDR3 here is CASSRQSEQYF. Written as DNA, the CDR3 is TGTGCCAGCAGTCGACAGTCCGAGCAGTACTTC.

In nucleotides, the CDR3 is TGTGCCAGCAGTTTCGCAGGGAGCCAGTCGGGGGCCCTCATCTATGGCTACACCTTC. Residues: CASSFAGSQSGALIYGYTF. The rearrangement joins TRBV12-3 or TRBV12-4 to TRBJ1-2; TRBD1 is a possible D gene (6 bases). Trimming took 3 bases from V and 4 from J, leaving 27 bases between them. The CDR3 sequence is 19 residues long.

Concerning this clonotype: Germline is not matched at one junction end, which may reflect a read error. The chain carries TRBV11-2 and TRBJ2-7; 7 bases map to TRBD2. The germline V gene has CDR1 SGHAT and CDR2 FQNNGV. The CDR3 totals 13 residues. The CDR3 sequence is CASSLTSSNEQYF. CDR3 bases: TGTGCCAGCAGCTTGACTAGCTCCAACGAGCAGTACTTC.

This clonotype has just a few counts. This sequence joins TRBV28 and TRBJ2-5; 7 bases align to TRBD1. The J call may be mistaken, given a closer DNA end match to TRBJ2-7. Germline CDR1 is MDHEN and CDR2 is SYDVKM. There are 15 residues in the CDR3. The CDR3 reads CASYATGQASYEQYF. The CDR3 DNA sequence: TGTGCCAGCTACGCCACAGGACAGGCCTCCTACGAGCAGTACTTC.

The chain is built from TRBV10-3 and TRBJ2-6; D may be TRBD1 (5 bases). In germline, CDR1 is ENHRY, CDR2 SYGVKD. V was shortened by 9 bases and J by 0 bases, with 12 bases between the two germline ends. This CDR3 has 15 amino acids. In DNA, the CDR3 is TGTGCCATTGCCGACAGTCCCTCTGGGGCCAACGTCCTGACTTTC. This encodes CAIADSPSGANVLTF.

The chain recombines TRBV6-1 with TRBJ2-5; D is undetermined. CDR3 length equals 14 residues. Trimming pared 4 bases from V and 2 bases from J, leaving 11 bases between. The germline CDR1 and CDR2 sequences are MNHNS and SASEGT. CDR3 sequence (DNA): TGTGCCAGCAGTGTACCGACCAGACAAGAGACCCAGTACTTC. This translates into CASSVPTRQETQYF.

This clonotype showed up just a few times. The chain has TRBV27 and TRBJ2-5, with 10 positions matching TRBD2. The CDR3 consists of 15 residues. The V and J ends lost 8 bases and 4 bases, in that order; junction bases with no gene match: 10. From germline, CDR1 is MNHEY and CDR2 SMNVEV (reference sequence). The CDR3 nucleotides read TGTGCCAGCGGGCAGCGGCTAGCGGGGGTAGAGACCCAGTACTTC. Protein product: CASGQRLAGVETQYF.

This chain joins TRBV5-1 and TRBJ2-2; D possibly corresponds to TRBD1 (5 bases). The CDR3 length is 13 residues. V gave up 4 bases and J gave up 7 bases, with 11 bases separating them. Germline assignment: CDR1 SGHRS and CDR2 YFSETQ. The CDR3 loop reads CASSPDSFGELFF. The CDR3 DNA follows: TGCGCCAGCAGCCCCGACAGTTTCGGGGAGCTGTTTTTT. The variable domain in full, with the rest retrieved from reference TRBV5-1 and TRBJ2-2, is KAGVTQTPRYLIKTRGQQVTLSCSPISGHRSVSWYQQTPGQGLQFLFEYFSETQRNKGNFPGRFSGRQFSNSRSEMNVSTLELGDSALYLCASSPDSFGELFFGEGSRLTVL.

The gene calls are TRBV3-1 and TRBJ2-1; TRBD2 aligns across 8 bases. With 0 bases clipped from V and 6 bases from J, the junction kept 7 bases outside the gene matches. CDR1 LGHDT and CDR2 YNNKEL come from the germline V gene (reference sequence). This CDR3 region has 16 residues. DNA of the CDR3: TGTGCCAGCAGCCAAGATCCGGGACTAGGGTTCAATGAGCAGTTCTTC. The encoded protein is CASSQDPGLGFNEQFF.

The J gene is TRBJ1-5, the V gene TRBV7-2; 7 nucleotides match TRBD1. Trimming cost V 4 bases and J 5 bases; bases outside gene matches: 8. Germline-derived CDR1 and CDR2 are SGHTA and FQGNSA. This CDR3 is 15 amino acids long. DNA for the CDR3: TGTGCCAGCAGCTCGACAGGGCTGGCTCATCAGCCCCAGCATTTT. Protein: CASSSTGLAHQPQHF.

The V call is TRBV3-1, the J call TRBJ2-6; D not resolved. The germline CDR1 and CDR2 sequences are LGHDT and YNNKEL (reference sequence). Trimming took off 6 bases at V and 1 base at J, with 7 bases between the two ends. The CDR3 runs 14 residues. In nucleotides, the CDR3 is TGTGCCAGCAGTCCGGAATCTGGGGCCAACGTCCTGACTTTC. Translation: CASSPESGANVLTF. Combining the CDR3 with reference TRBV3-1 and TRBJ2-6 gives the whole variable domain DTAVSQTPKYLVTQMGNDKSIKCEQNLGHDTMYWYKQDSKKFLKIMFSYNNKELIINETVPNRFSPKSPDKAHLNLHINSLELGDSAVYFCASSPESGANVLTFGAGSRLTVL.

J is TRBJ2-5 and V is TRBV5-5, with D hard to call. The V end was cut by 4 bases, the J end by 5 bases, with 12 bases between. The germline CDR1 and CDR2 sequences are SGHKS and YYEKEE (reference sequence). CDR3 length: 13 amino acids. CDR3 amino acids: CASSNGPGETQYF. The CDR3 DNA sequence: TGTGCCAGCAGCAACGGCCCCGGGGAGACCCAGTACTTC.

Worth noting for this clonotype: The junction differs from germline at one of its ends, possibly a read error. This chain connects TRBV19 to TRBJ2-1; 7 bases map to TRBD1. The CDR3 spans 15 residues. Germline CDR1 and CDR2: LNHDA and SQIVND (reference sequence). The CDR3 bases are TGTGCCAGTAGTAATCCGACAGGGCGCCCTGGAGTATTGCTCTTC. This encodes CASSNPTGRPGVLLF.

Only a few counts were recorded for this clonotype. The chain recombines TRBV29-1 with TRBJ2-5; D unclear. The CDR3 runs 12 residues. CDR1 and CDR2 from the germline V gene are SQVTM and ANQGSEA. V was cut by 2 bases and J by 4 bases, with 8 bases left in between. CDR3 region: CSVERAGETQYF. The CDR3 DNA reads as TGCAGCGTTGAACGTGCCGGAGAGACCCAGTACTTC.

This clonotype came up a few times. The genes are TRBV9 and TRBJ1-3; D is unresolved. Trimming took 3 bases from V and 2 from J, leaving 12 bases between them. Germline V CDR1 and CDR2: SGDLS, YYNGEE. The CDR3 is 15 residues long. CDR3 DNA sequence: TGTGCCAGCAGCGAGGGCGGAGGGCCTGGAAACACCATATATTTT. Encoded protein: CASSEGGGPGNTIYF.

The genes are TRBV5-1 and TRBJ2-2; D call uncertain. The CDR3 has 14 residues. V was trimmed by 0 bases and J by 9 bases, leaving 12 bases between them. Germline CDR1 is SGHRS and CDR2 is YFSETQ. The CDR3 DNA reads as TGCGCCAGCAGCTTGGCCAATATCCCCCGGGAGCTGTTTTTT. Protein sequence: CASSLANIPRELFF. The full variable domain, with the rest looked up from reference TRBV5-1 and TRBJ2-2, is KAGVTQTPRYLIKTRGQQVTLSCSPISGHRSVSWYQQTPGQGLQFLFEYFSETQRNKGNFPGRFSGRQFSNSRSEMNVSTLELGDSALYLCASSLANIPRELFFGEGSRLTVL.

This clonotype was seen only once. The chain recombines TRBV5-1 with TRBJ1-1, with 7 bases that match TRBD1. The CDR3 is 15 residues long. Germline-derived CDR1 and CDR2 are SGHRS and YFSETQ. The V segment lost 4 bases and the J segment 7 bases; nucleotides outside the gene matches: 13. The CDR3, as DNA: TGCGCCAGCAGCCCCCAGACAGGGTGGGATGGTGAAGCTTTCTTT. Amino acid sequence: CASSPQTGWDGEAFF.